The subject of this entry is one T cell receptor beta chain. Its target is unknown. This entry belongs to a study of T cell responses to AZD1222 COVID-19 vaccine. Libraries were prepared by immunoSEQ multiplex PCR; TCRdb keeps only in-frame clonotypes and omits some of them. The data contain around 190,000 clones, around 94% of them singletons. Study-level points and caveats: After the peak T cell response, and only then, were repertoires sampled. Across spike, vaccine-associated CD4 TCRs were found, dominant at 160-218 and 743-854. Only 5 or 6 people who got AZD1222 tested seropositive at baseline. Mostly white British, mostly female donors; authors suggested clonal diversity may be underestimated.

Specimen: peripheral blood, collected 28 days after the second AZD1222 dose. The sequence was obtained from an adult who received the AZD1222 COVID-19 vaccine.

The CDR3 reads CASSYVVGENGYTF. CDR3 sequence (DNA): TGTGCCAGCAGTTATGTGGTGGGGGAGAATGGCTACACCTTC. This sequence joins TRBV6-5 and TRBJ1-2, with TRBD1 as a possible D gene (5 bases). The V gene's germline CDR1 is MNHEY and CDR2 SVGAGI. V dropped 3 bases and J dropped 6 bases, with 14 bases sitting between them. The CDR3 has 14 amino acids.